A selection of T cell receptor beta chains follows, all from one sample in a study of OX40 agonist ivuxolimab in advanced cancers. Assay: immunoSEQ multiplex PCR; the TCRdb copy retains only in-frame clones and omits some. This table has 70,000 to 90,000 clones, around 81% appearing once. The sequencing used CD4+ or CD8+ T cells sorted from blood, collected in a trial of the OX40 agonist ivuxolimab. The origin of the receptors is an adult with an advanced solid tumor such as melanoma, head and neck, liver or kidney cancer. Each CDR3 is given with its conserved first and last residue. D genes are given only for firm matches. Clone sizes are given selectively: once, few, many, or a class where the clone is expanded.

J gene	clone size	D gene	V gene	CDR3 DNA	CDR3 protein
TRBJ2-2	.	.	TRBV7-3	TGTGCCAGCACCCGAGGTAGCGCGAACACCGGGGAGCTGTTTTTT	CASTRGSANTGELFF
TRBJ2-3	.	TRBD2	TRBV7-7	TGTGCCAGCAGCCCTAGCGGGACTAGCACAGATACGCAGTATTTT	CASSPSGTSTDTQYF
TRBJ2-3	.	TRBD1	TRBV9	TGTGCCAGCAGCCCCCGGACAGGCGCACAGAAGGCAGATACGCAGTATTTT	CASSPRTGAQKADTQYF
TRBJ1-5	.	.	TRBV7-2	TGTGCCAGCAGCTTAGCTCGGGGGAATCAGCCCCAGCATTTT	CASSLARGNQPQHF
TRBJ2-2	.	TRBD1	TRBV25-1	TGTGCCAGCAGTGAATGGGGACAGGGGGCGGCGGAGCTGTTTTTT	CASSEWGQGAAELFF
TRBJ2-2	.	.	TRBV5-1	TGCGCCAGCAGCTTGGGGGGAACACCTTACACCGGGGAGCTGTTTTTT	CASSLGGTPYTGELFF
TRBJ2-7	.	TRBD1	TRBV9	TGTGCCAGCAGCGGCGGACAGGGTTGGGCCTACGAGCAGTACTTC	CASSGGQGWAYEQYF
TRBJ1-2	.	TRBD1	TRBV11-1	TGTGCCAGCAGCCATGAACAGGGGTGGTACTATGGCTACACCTTC	CASSHEQGWYYGYTF
TRBJ2-1	.	TRBD2	TRBV30	TGTGCCTGGACCCGAGGGACTAGCGGTAAAAGCAATGGGCAGTTCTTC	CAWTRGTSGKSNGQFF
TRBJ1-1	.	.	TRBV9	TGTGCCAGCAGCGTAGGTATAGGGCAGAACACTGAAGCTTTCTTT	CASSVGIGQNTEAFF
TRBJ2-1	.	.	TRBV20-1	TGCAGTGCTCGGGCTTACAATGAGCAGTTCTTC	CSARAYNEQFF
TRBJ2-2	once	.	TRBV6-6	TGTGCCAGCAGCCACTACACCGGGGAGCTGTTTTTT	CASSHYTGELFF
TRBJ1-1	.	TRBD1	TRBV28	TGTGCCAGCAGTTTACCTTGGACAGGGGGAGACACTGAAGCTTTCTTT	CASSLPWTGGDTEAFF
TRBJ2-7	.	TRBD2	TRBV7-2	TGTGCCAGCAGCCAGCCTCCGGGACTAGTTTCGTTCTACGAGCAGTACTTC	CASSQPPGLVSFYEQYF
TRBJ2-3	.	.	TRBV19	TGTGCCAGTAGTACGATGACTCTGCGGACTAGCACAGATACGCAGTATTTT	CASSTMTLRTSTDTQYF
TRBJ1-2	few	.	TRBV19	TGTGCCAGTAGTCCTATGACTACTCATGCTGGCTACACCTTC	CASSPMTTHAGYTF
TRBJ2-7	.	.	TRBV5-4	TGTGCCAGCAGCGGAGCTAAAGGAATCTTCAGCTCCTACGAGCAGTACTTC	CASSGAKGIFSSYEQYF
TRBJ2-1	.	TRBD2	TRBV5-1	TGCGCCAGCAGCCGGGGTAGCGGGAGGGCCCGGGAGCAGTTCTTC	CASSRGSGRAREQFF
TRBJ1-3	.	TRBD1	TRBV30	TGTGCCTGGAGTGAGGGGGCGTACTCTGGAAACACCATATATTTT	CAWSEGAYSGNTIYF
TRBJ2-5	.	TRBD2	TRBV5-1	TGCGCCAGCAGCTTGGCAGGGACTAACGGGGAGACCCAGTACTTC	CASSLAGTNGETQYF
TRBJ2-3	.	.	TRBV6-5	TGTGCCAGCAGTCGACAGGAAGGCACAGATACGCAGTATTTT	CASSRQEGTDTQYF
TRBJ2-3	.	.	TRBV19	TGTGCCAGTAGTTCTAGGACATCAACCACCCCAGATACGCAGTATTTT	CASSSRTSTTPDTQYF
TRBJ2-7	.	TRBD1	TRBV5-7	TGTGCCAGCAGCCGGAACAGGGGACACGAGCAGTACTTC	CASSRNRGHEQYF
TRBJ1-5	.	.	TRBV6-4	TGTGCCAGCAGTAATCCGGGGCGGGATAGCAATCAGCCCCAGCATTTT	CASSNPGRDSNQPQHF
TRBJ2-3	.	.	TRBV5-1	TGCGCCAGCAGCTTGGGACAGGTTAGGGATACGCAGTATTTT	CASSLGQVRDTQYF
TRBJ1-5	few	TRBD1	TRBV2	TGTGCCAGCAGGGAAGGGACAGGGACGGGTTCCAATCAGCCCCAGCATTTT	CASREGTGTGSNQPQHF
TRBJ1-2	once	TRBD1	TRBV2	TGTGCCAGCAGTGGGGACAGGCTGACCTATGGCTACACCTTC	CASSGDRLTYGYTF
TRBJ2-1	.	.	TRBV11-3	TGTGCCAGCAGCTTAGACGGGGTGGGCGGTCAGCTGGAGCAGTTCTTC	CASSLDGVGGQLEQFF
TRBJ2-7	once	TRBD1	TRBV10-3	TGTGCCATCAGTGAGTTGGGACAGGGAGGCGAGCAGTACTTC	CAISELGQGGEQYF
TRBJ1-5	.	.	TRBV15	TGTGCCACCAGCAGAGATCCTGGGGGGCTCCAGCCCCAGCATTTT	CATSRDPGGLQPQHF
TRBJ1-3	.	.	TRBV27	TGTGCCAGCTGGGGGTCGGGTGGGGTAGGAGGAAACACCATATATTTT	CASWGSGGVGGNTIYF
TRBJ2-6	.	.	TRBV4-3	TGCGCCAGCAGCCAAGAAGGGATCGGTACCGGGGCCAACGTCCTGACTTTC	CASSQEGIGTGANVLTF
TRBJ1-5	.	.	TRBV28	TGTGCCAGCAGCCTAATTCAGCTTAGCAATCAGCCCCAGCATTTT	CASSLIQLSNQPQHF
TRBJ2-5	.	.	TRBV7-3	TGTGCCAGCAGCTCAACTAGCCCAGGGGAGACCCAGTACTTC	CASSSTSPGETQYF
TRBJ1-5	.	.	TRBV10-3	TGTGCCATCAGTGAGGAGGGGTCCCAGCATTTT	CAISEEGSQHF